This TCR beta chain was obtained from a study of Graves' ophthalmopathy and Graves' hyperthyroidism (dated by TCRdb to 2016 to 2018). Turning to the overall study: Hyperthyroidism was considered stable if no progression to ophthalmopathy occurred within 18 months of follow-up. T-cell repertoires of thyroid tissue and blood were compared in about 6 hyperthyroidism patients. In total, some 140 blood samples were TCR-sequenced: under 45 ophthalmopathy, under 85 hyperthyroidism and approximately 17 hyperthyroidism-to-ophthalmopathy patients. The study used signatures of the TCR beta repertoire to tell Graves' ophthalmopathy apart from Graves' hyperthyroidism and to predict which patients would progress to ophthalmopathy. To explore V-J signatures that distinguish ophthalmopathy from hyperthyroidism, a discovery set of about a hundred patients was enrolled, made up of 40 to 45 with ophthalmopathy and under 65 with stable hyperthyroidism. For independent validation, a separate cohort was made up of 18 hyperthyroidism patients plus 17 patients who later progressed from hyperthyroidism to ophthalmopathy. Following sample collection, hyperthyroidism patients were given methimazole at a starting dose of 30 mg daily, and ophthalmopathy patients were given high-dose intravenous methylprednisolone.

CDR1 LNHDA and CDR2 SQIVND are derived from the germline V gene (reference sequence). The V end loses 2 bases and the J end loses 3 bases, and a stretch of 7 bases separates them. The CDR3 holds 13 amino acids from the cysteine to the phenylalanine. Left in the record is the CDR3 DNA by itself, 39 bases read in frame from the first base. This clonotype was observed at least ten times. No antigen is known for it. Per-base qualities were not stored, and no clone one base away is much larger. The hyperthyroidism patients were 18 to 65 years old and newly diagnosed, with a disease duration of less than 2 months. Patients with other autoimmune diseases, uncontrolled infections, pregnancy or lactation were excluded from the study. Clinical symptoms, serum thyroxine, TRAb, thyroid ultrasound and orbital computed tomography were used for diagnosis. Total RNA was extracted using Trizol reagent, and RNA quality was checked on an Agilent 2100 Bioanalyzer.

What the research found in general, with its limitations: No statistical method was used to predetermine the sample size, and group allocation was not hidden from the investigators. Most of the expanded thyroid clonotypes with a frequency above 0.001 were also detected in blood, and it was suggested that the thyroid immune response may be reflected by blood repertoires. In validation, the model predicted ophthalmopathy progression with more than 55% sensitivity and 72.22% specificity; some 13 predicted patients were CT-confirmed with GO in a median of 6.5 months. In cross-validation, the 13-signature model distinguished ophthalmopathy from stable hyperthyroidism with approximately 88% sensitivity and around 82% specificity, and in the test set the corresponding values were approximately 80% and 68%.

For repertoire sequencing, the TCR beta CDR3 regions were amplified from RNA transcripts. HTBI primers and the Qiagen OneStep RT-PCR kit were used in a first-round RT-PCR, which was followed by a second-round multiplex PCR, size selection and purification. The libraries underwent paired-end sequencing with 100 bp reads on an Illumina HiSeq2000. Turning to the authors' computational methods: SOAPnuke was used to process the reads, removing any read that contained adapters or uncalled bases, had a mean Phred below 15, or lacked an exact match to the constant primer or identifier. COPE v1.2.5 was used to merge the high-quality paired reads. Clonotypes were defined as unique nucleotide sequences and were aligned to IMGT TRB V, D and J references using MiTCR v1.1. Analysis was restricted to V-J combinations with a frequency above 0.0001, which covered 99% to 99.2% of repertoires. A TCR clonal expansion and chaos score per V-J combination was defined as the ratio of F50 clonal expansion to chaos observed in the TCRdist matrix. Welch's t-statistics and random forest were used to narrow the features down to more than 10 V-J combinations, which were then fed into a naive Bayes classifier. The Morisita-Horn index was used to measure how similar the thyroid and blood repertoires were. The raw public reads went through TCRdb reprocessing: fastp at Q25, MiXCR clone calling, in-frame beta chains kept. For every CDR3 protein sequence, its rows merge into one entry that carries the most common genes and DNA. TCRdb, not the authors, supplied the V and J calls. The sample table contains about 550,000 distinct CDR3 sequences; only one count was recorded for 39% of them. The ten largest account for about 4.1% of the sample.

This sequence was found in an adult man with Graves' hyperthyroidism. The sequenced sample was peripheral blood or thyroid tissue (not recorded which). The rearrangement joined TRBV19 to TRBJ1-1; the D gene lacks a confident call. The CDR3 is CASSIMRDTEAFF. The DNA sequence reads TGTGCCAGTAGTATAATGCGGGACACTGAAGCTTTCTTT.